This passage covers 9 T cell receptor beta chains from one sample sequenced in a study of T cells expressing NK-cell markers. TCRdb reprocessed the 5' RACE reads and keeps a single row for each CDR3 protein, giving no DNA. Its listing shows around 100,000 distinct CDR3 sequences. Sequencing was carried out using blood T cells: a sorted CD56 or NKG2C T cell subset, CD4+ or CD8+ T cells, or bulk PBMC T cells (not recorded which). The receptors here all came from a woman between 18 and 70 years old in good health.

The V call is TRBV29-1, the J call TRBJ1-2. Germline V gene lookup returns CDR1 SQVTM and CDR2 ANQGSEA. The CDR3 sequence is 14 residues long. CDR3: CSVERPLLSYGYTF.

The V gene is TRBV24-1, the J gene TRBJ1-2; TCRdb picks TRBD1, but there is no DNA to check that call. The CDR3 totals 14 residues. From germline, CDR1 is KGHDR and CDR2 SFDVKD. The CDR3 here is CATSDTQGAKGYTF.

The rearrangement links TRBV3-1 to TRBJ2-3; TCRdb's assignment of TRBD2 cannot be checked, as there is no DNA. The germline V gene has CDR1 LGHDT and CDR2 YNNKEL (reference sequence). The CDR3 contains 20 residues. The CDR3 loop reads CASSQDLLRSSGGRTDTQYF.

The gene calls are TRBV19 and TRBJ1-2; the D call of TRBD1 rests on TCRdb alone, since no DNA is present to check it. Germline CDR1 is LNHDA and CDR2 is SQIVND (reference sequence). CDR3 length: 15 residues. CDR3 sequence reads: CASSWGPASSGGYTF.

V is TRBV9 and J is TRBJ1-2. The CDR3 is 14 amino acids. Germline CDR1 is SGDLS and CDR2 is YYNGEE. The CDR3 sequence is CASSVEPLLDGYTF.

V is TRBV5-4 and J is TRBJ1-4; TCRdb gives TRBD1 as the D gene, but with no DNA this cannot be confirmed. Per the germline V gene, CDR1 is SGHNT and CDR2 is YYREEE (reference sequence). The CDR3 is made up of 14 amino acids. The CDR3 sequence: CASSFSDRGEKLFF. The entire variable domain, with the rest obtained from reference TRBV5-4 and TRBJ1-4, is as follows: ETGVTQSPTHLIKTRGQQVTLRCSSQSGHNTVSWYQQALGQGPQFIFQYYREEENGRGNFPPRFSGLQFPNYSSELNVNALELDDSALYLCASSFSDRGEKLFFGSGTQLSVL.

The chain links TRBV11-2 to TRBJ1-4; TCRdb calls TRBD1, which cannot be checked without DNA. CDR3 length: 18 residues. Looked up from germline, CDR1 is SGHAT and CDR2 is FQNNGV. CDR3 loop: CASSLGLYTDRHNEKLFF.

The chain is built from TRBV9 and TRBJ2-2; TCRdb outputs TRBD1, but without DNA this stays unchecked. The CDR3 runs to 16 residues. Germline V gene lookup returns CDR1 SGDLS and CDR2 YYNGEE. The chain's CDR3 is CASSVGGGGDTGELFF.

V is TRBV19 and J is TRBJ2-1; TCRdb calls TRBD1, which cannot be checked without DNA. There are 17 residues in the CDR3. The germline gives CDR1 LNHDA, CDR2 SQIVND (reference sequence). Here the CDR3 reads CASSMGAPAGRGDEQFF.